The source of this TCR beta chain is a study of blood T cells in healthy people across ages. General study points: PBMC samples, being unsorted, prevented any conclusive comparison of naive and antigen-experienced cells.

A second PCR of about 7 to 12 cycles used a sample-barcoded 5' primer and a J-beta primer mix. Via MiXCR, TCRdb re-called the 5' RACE reads, giving one row per CDR3 protein. The table shows about 730,000 distinct CDR3 sequences, with 35% to 45% occurring only once. This clonotype appeared a few times. Its antigen is still unknown. This TCR was recovered from a woman aged 55-75 years in good health. The sample consisted of blood.

CDR3 amino acids: CASSLVSGAVFSSGANVLTF. Written as DNA, the CDR3 is TGTGCCAGCAGCTTAGTTTCCGGAGCGGTATTCAGCTCTGGGGCCAACGTCCTGACTTTC. The V gene is TRBV7-9, the J gene TRBJ2-6; a possible D gene is TRBD2 (5 bases). The CDR3 is made up of 20 amino acids. CDR1 SEHNR and CDR2 FQNEAQ come from the germline V gene (reference sequence). V was clipped by 1 base and J by 0 bases, with 19 bases between them.